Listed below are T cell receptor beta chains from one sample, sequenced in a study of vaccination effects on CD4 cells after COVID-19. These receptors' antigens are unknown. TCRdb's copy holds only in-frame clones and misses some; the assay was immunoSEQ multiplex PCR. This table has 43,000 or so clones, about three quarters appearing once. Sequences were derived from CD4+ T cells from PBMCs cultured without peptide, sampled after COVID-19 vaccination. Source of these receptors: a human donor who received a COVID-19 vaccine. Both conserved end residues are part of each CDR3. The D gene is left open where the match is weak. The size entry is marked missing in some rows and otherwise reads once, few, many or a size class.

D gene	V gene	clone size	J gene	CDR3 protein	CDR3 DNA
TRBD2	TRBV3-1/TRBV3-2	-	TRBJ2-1	CASSTTSGGAEEQFF	TGTGCCAGCAGCACGACTAGCGGGGGGGCCGAAGAGCAGTTCTTC
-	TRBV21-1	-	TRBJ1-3	CASSKSASGNTIYF	TGTGCCAGCAGCAAATCTGCCTCTGGAAACACCATATATTTT
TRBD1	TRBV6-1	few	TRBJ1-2	CASGGTGDGRRNGYTF	TGTGCCAGCGGTGGGACAGGGGACGGACGGAGAAATGGCTACACCTTC
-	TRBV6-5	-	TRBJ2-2	CASSYPRPGELFF	TGTGCCAGCAGTTACCCCAGACCGGGGGAGCTGTTTTTT
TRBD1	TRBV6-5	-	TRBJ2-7	CASSLKTGILDEQYF	TGTGCCAGCAGTCTGAAGACAGGGATTCTCGACGAGCAGTACTTC
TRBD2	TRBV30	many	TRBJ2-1	CAWSAKGLAGGYEQFF	TGTGCCTGGAGCGCGAAGGGTCTAGCGGGGGGGTATGAGCAGTTCTTC
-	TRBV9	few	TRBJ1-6	CASSVDQGYNSPLHF	TGTGCCAGCAGCGTAGATCAGGGTTATAATTCACCCCTCCACTTT
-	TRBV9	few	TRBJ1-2	CASSVYPGGIDYGYTF	TGTGCCAGCAGCGTATACCCCGGGGGTATAGACTATGGCTACACCTTC
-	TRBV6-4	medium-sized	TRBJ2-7	CASSYNYEQYF	TGTGCCAGCAGCTACAATTACGAGCAGTACTTC
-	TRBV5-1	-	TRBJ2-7	CASSLGYEQYF	TGCGCCAGCAGCTTGGGCTACGAGCAGTACTTC
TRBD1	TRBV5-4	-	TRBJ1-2	CASSGAANRGEGYTF	TGTGCCAGCAGCGGGGCAGCGAACAGGGGTGAAGGCTACACCTTC
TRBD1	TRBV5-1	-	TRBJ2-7	CASSLFPTGGIYEQYF	TGCGCCAGCAGCTTGTTCCCGACAGGGGGCATCTACGAGCAGTACTTC
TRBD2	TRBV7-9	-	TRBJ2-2	CASSIGGDNTGELFF	TGTGCCAGCAGCATCGGGGGGGACAACACCGGGGAGCTGTTTTTT
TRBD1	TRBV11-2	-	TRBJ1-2	CASSWDRAGYTF	TGTGCCAGCAGCTGGGACAGGGCTGGCTACACCTTC
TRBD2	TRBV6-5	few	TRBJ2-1	CASSYESSGLNEQFF	TGTGCCAGCAGTTATGAGTCTAGCGGACTCAATGAGCAGTTCTTC
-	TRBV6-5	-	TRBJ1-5	CASRSTNNQPQHF	TGTGCCAGCAGAAGTACGAACAATCAGCCCCAGCATTTT
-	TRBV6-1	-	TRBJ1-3	CASSENTSGNTIYF	TGTGCCAGCAGTGAAAACACTTCTGGAAACACCATATATTTT
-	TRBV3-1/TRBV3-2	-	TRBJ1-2	CASSQDSSSYGYTF	TGTGCCAGCAGCCAAGACTCCTCTTCTTATGGCTACACCTTC
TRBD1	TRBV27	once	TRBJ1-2	CASSERDRNYGYTF	TGTGCCAGCAGTGAAAGGGACAGGAACTATGGCTACACCTTC
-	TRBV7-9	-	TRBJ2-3	CASSQTGTPSSTDTQYF	TGTGCCAGCAGCCAAACAGGGACACCCTCTAGCACAGATACGCAGTATTTT
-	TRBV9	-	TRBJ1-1	CASSVNRDNEAFF	TGTGCCAGCAGCGTAAACCGGGACAACGAAGCTTTCTTT
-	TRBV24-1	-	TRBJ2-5	CATRRGAGRNQETQYF	TGTGCCACCAGAAGGGGGGCGGGAAGGAATCAAGAGACCCAGTACTTC
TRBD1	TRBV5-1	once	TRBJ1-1	CASSFSQGARTEAFF	TGCGCCAGCAGCTTCTCACAGGGGGCGCGAACTGAAGCTTTCTTT
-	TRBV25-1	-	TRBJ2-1	CASRGAEYNEQFF	TGTGCCAGCAGGGGGGCGGAGTACAATGAGCAGTTCTTC
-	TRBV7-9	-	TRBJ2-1	CASSLSNNEQFF	TGTGCCAGCAGCTTATCCAACAATGAGCAGTTCTTC
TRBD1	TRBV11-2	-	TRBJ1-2	CASSPTGVNYGYTF	TGTGCCAGCAGCCCCACAGGGGTTAACTATGGCTACACCTTC
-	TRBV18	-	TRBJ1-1	CASSPQGLRTEAFF	TGTGCCAGCTCACCACAGGGGCTTAGGACTGAAGCTTTCTTT
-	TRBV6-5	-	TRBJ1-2	CASTRGQYYGYTF	TGTGCCAGCACCCGGGGGCAGTACTATGGCTACACCTTC
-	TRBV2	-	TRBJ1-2	CASTEGYGYTF	TGTGCCAGCACGGAAGGTTATGGCTACACCTTC
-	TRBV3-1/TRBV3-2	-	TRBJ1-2	CASSLGINYGYTF	TGTGCCAGCAGCCTCGGGATTAACTATGGCTACACCTTC
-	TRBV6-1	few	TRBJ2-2	CASSEWGTGELFF	TGTGCCAGCAGTGAGTGGGGAACCGGGGAGCTGTTTTTT
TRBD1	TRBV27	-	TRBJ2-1	CASRSRLQGTTSYNEQFF	TGTGCCAGCAGATCTCGATTACAGGGGACCACCTCCTACAATGAGCAGTTCTTC
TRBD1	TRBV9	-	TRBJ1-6	CASSGTGDNSPLHF	TGTGCCAGCAGCGGAACAGGGGATAATTCACCCCTCCACTTT
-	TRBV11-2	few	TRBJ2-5	CASSLSFTSGGTQYF	TGTGCCAGCAGCCTGTCCTTTACCTCTGGTGGGACCCAGTACTTC
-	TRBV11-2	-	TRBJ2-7	CASSLDPGAGVEQYF	TGTGCCAGCAGCTTAGATCCGGGGGCAGGGGTCGAGCAGTACTTC
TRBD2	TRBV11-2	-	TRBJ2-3	CASSFRVAGSTDTQYF	TGTGCCAGCAGCTTTCGGGTAGCGGGCTCCACAGATACGCAGTATTTT
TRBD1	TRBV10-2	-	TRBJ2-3	CASSSGQGVTDTQYF	TGCGCCAGCAGCTCAGGACAGGGGGTTACAGATACGCAGTATTTT
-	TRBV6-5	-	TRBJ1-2	CASRADSYYGYTF	TGTGCCAGCAGGGCGGACAGCTACTATGGCTACACCTTC
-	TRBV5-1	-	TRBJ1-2	CASSLVGAGETYGYTF	TGCGCCAGCAGCTTGGTAGGGGCCGGGGAGACCTATGGCTACACCTTC
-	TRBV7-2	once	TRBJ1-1	CASSRERMAEAFF	TGTGCCAGCAGCCGGGAGCGAATGGCTGAAGCTTTCTTT
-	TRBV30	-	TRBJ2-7	CAWRSGPHAYEQYF	TGTGCCTGGAGAAGTGGGCCCCATGCCTACGAGCAGTACTTC
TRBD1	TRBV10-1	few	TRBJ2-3	CASSATGDYTQYF	TGCGCCAGCAGTGCGACAGGGGACTATACGCAGTATTTT
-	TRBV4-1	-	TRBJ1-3	CASSQERMSHGAGNTIYF	TGCGCCAGCAGCCAAGAGAGGATGTCACATGGGGCCGGAAACACCATATATTTT
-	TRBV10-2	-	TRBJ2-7	CASSEPVGGEQYF	TGCGCCAGCAGTGAGCCGGTAGGGGGCGAGCAGTACTTC
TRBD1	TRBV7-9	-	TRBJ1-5	CASSQGTVSNQPQHF	TGTGCCAGCAGCCAAGGGACAGTTAGCAATCAGCCCCAGCATTTT
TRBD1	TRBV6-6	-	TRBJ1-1	CASSPDRDTEAFF	TGTGCCAGCAGTCCCGACAGGGACACTGAAGCTTTCTTT